These T cell receptor beta chains were read from a single sample in a study of cytomegalovirus exposure and HLA in healthy donors. The table came from immunoSEQ multiplex PCR; TCRdb's copy has only in-frame clones and leaves some out. The data contain 120,000 or so clones, 65% to 75% of them singletons. The sequenced sample consisted of PBMCs. These TCRs come from a woman aged 45-60 years in good health and CMV-seropositive. CDR3s include the opening cysteine and the closing phenylalanine or tryptophan. A D gene is named only where the DNA matches it firmly. Clone size appears in some rows only: once, few, many, or a class for an expanded clone.

d_call	j_call	clone_size	v_call	cdr3_aa	cdr3_nt
TRBD2	TRBJ2-5	-	TRBV11-2	CASSLDSTSGAQYF	TGTGCCAGCAGCTTAGATTCGACTAGCGGGGCCCAGTACTTC
TRBD1	TRBJ2-4	-	TRBV6-1	CASSEAIQGVGHF	TGTGCCAGCAGTGAAGCGATTCAGGGGGTTGGCCACTTC
-	TRBJ1-4	-	TRBV19	CASTKQLNEKLFF	TGTGCCAGTACGAAACAGTTGAATGAAAAACTGTTTTTT
TRBD1	TRBJ1-1	-	TRBV15	CATSGGQGSSEAFF	TGTGCCACCAGCGGAGGACAGGGGTCGAGTGAAGCTTTCTTT
TRBD1	TRBJ1-3	-	TRBV9	CASSTTGVSGNTIYF	TGTGCCAGCAGCACGACAGGGGTCTCTGGAAACACCATATATTTT
TRBD2	TRBJ2-1	few	TRBV6-1	CASSGGSGGIDNEQFF	TGTGCCAGCAGTGGGGGTAGCGGGGGGATTGACAATGAGCAGTTCTTC
-	TRBJ1-2	-	TRBV30	CAWSKRGGGYPF	TGTGCCTGGAGTAAACGGGGGGGCGGCTACCCCTTC
TRBD1	TRBJ2-5	-	TRBV11-3	CASSRTGQETQYF	TGTGCCAGCAGCCGGACAGGACAAGAGACCCAGTACTTC
-	TRBJ1-2	-	TRBV6-1	CASSEYRRQGSYGYTF	TGTGCCAGCAGTGAATATCGGCGGCAGGGATCCTATGGCTACACCTTC
-	TRBJ1-5	-	TRBV7-9	CASSFLNQPQHF	TGTGCCAGCAGCTTTCTCAATCAGCCCCAGCATTTT
-	TRBJ1-1	few	TRBV6-5	CASAPYDKKAFF	TGTGCCAGTGCCCCCTACGACAAGAAAGCTTTCTTT
-	TRBJ1-1	-	TRBV5-1	CASSLLSNTEAFF	TGCGCCAGCAGCTTGCTTTCGAACACTGAAGCTTTCTTT
-	TRBJ2-1	-	TRBV7-2	CASSTRDGAGEQFF	TGTGCCAGCAGCACGAGAGACGGAGCCGGTGAGCAGTTCTTC
-	TRBJ1-3	-	TRBV5-1	CASSLRAQGSGNTIYF	TGCGCCAGCAGCTTAAGGGCCCAGGGGAGTGGAAACACCATATATTTT
-	TRBJ2-5	-	TRBV7-7	CASSGGPGETQYF	TGTGCTAGCAGCGGTGGGCCAGGGGAGACCCAGTACTTC
-	TRBJ2-1	-	TRBV5-1	CASSLTSTLASLGNEQFF	TGCGCCAGCAGCTTGACGTCAACCCTCGCCTCACTCGGCAATGAGCAGTTCTTC